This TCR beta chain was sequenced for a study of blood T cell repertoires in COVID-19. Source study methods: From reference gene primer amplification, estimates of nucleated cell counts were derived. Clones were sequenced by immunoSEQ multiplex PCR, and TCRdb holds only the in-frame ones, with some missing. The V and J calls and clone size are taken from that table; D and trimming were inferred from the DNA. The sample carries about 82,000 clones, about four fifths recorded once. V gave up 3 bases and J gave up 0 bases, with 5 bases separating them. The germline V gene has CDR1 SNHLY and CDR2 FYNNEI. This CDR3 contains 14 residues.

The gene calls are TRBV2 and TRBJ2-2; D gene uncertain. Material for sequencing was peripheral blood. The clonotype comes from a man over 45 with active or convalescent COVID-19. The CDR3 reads CASSEGANTGELFF. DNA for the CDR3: TGTGCCAGCAGTGAGGGCGCGAACACCGGGGAGCTGTTTTTT.